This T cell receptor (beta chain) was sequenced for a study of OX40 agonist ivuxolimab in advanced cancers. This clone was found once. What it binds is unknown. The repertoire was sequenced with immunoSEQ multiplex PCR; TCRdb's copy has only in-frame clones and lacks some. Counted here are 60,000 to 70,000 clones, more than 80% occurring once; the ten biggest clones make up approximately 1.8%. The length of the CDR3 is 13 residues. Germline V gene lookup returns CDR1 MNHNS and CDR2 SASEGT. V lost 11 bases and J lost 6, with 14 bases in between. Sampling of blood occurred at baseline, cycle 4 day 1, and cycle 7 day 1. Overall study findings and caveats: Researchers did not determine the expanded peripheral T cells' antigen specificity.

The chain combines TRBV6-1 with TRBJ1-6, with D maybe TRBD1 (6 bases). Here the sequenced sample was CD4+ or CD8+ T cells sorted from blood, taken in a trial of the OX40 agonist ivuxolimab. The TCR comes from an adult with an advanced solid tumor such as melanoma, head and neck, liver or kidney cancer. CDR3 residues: CAGRDTLNSPLHF. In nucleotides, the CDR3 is TGTGCCGGCCGGGACACTCTTAATTCACCCCTCCACTTT.